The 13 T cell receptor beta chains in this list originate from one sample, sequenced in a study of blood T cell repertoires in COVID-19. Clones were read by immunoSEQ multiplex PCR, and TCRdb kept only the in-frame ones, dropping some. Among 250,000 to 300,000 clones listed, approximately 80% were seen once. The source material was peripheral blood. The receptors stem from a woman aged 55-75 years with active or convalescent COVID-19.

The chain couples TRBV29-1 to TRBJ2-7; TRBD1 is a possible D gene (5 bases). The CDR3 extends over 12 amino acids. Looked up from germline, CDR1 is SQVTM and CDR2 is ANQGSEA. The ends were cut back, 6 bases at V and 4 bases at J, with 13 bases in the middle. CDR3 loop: CSVTRASYEQYF. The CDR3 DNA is TGCAGCGTCACCAGGGCAAGTTACGAGCAGTACTTC.

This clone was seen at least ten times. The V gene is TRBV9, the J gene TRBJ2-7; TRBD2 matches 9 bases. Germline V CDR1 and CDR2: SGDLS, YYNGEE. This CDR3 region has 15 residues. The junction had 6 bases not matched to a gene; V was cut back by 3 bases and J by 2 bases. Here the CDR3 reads CASSALAGRTYEQYF. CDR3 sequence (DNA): TGTGCCAGCAGCGCCCTAGCGGGGAGAACCTACGAGCAGTACTTC.

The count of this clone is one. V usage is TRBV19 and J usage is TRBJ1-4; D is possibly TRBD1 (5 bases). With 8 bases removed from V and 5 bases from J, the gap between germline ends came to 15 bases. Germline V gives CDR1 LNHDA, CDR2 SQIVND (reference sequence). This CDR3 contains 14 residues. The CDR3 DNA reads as TGTGCCAGTTTCGAGCGGGGCTTGAATGAAAAACTGTTTTTT. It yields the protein CASFERGLNEKLFF.

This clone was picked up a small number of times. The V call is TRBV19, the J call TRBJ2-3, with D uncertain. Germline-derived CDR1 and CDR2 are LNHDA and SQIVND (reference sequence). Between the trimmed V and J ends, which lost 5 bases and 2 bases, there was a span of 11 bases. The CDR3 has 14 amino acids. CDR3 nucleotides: TGTGCCAGTAGTCTACGTTATCCCACAGATACGCAGTATTTT. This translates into CASSLRYPTDTQYF.

The chain's CDR3 is CSVRLRQMNTEAFF. DNA for the CDR3: TGCAGCGTTAGGTTGCGACAGATGAACACTGAAGCTTTCTTT. The chain carries TRBV29-1 and TRBJ1-1, with D possibly TRBD1 on 5 matching bases. The germline V and J ends were trimmed by 5 bases and 0 bases, with 13 bases remaining between them. Germline V CDR1 and CDR2: SQVTM, ANQGSEA. This CDR3 has 14 residues.

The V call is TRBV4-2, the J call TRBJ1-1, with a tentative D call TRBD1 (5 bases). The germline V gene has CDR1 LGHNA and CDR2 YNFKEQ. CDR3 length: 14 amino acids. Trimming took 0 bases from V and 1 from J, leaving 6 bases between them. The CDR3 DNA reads TGTGCCAGCAGCCAAGAGGGGGGGAACACTGAAGCTTTCTTT. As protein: CASSQEGGNTEAFF.

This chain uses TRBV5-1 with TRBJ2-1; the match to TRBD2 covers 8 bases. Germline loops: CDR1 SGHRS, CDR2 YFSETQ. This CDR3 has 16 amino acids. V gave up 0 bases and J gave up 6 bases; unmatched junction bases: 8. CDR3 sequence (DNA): TGCGCCAGCAGCTTGGGCCCGACCGGGACTAGCAATGAGCAGTTCTTC. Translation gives CASSLGPTGTSNEQFF.

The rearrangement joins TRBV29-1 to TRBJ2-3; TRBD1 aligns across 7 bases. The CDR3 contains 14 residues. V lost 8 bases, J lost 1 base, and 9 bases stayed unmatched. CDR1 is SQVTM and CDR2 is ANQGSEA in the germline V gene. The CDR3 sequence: CSSKGQAGTDTQYF. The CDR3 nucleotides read TGCAGCAGCAAAGGACAGGCAGGCACAGATACGCAGTATTTT.

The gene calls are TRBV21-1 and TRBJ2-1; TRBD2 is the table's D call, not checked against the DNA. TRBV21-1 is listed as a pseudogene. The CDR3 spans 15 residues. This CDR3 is CASMPTGIEDNEQFF. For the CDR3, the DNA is TGTGCCAGCATGCCCACGGGAATTGAAGACAATGAGCAGTTCTTC.

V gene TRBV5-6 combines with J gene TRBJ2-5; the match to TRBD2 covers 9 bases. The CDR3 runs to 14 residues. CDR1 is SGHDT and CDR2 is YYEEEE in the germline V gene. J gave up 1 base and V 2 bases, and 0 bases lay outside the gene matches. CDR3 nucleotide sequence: TGTGCCAGCAGCTTAGCGGGGGGCCAAGAGACCCAGTACTTC. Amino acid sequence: CASSLAGGQETQYF.

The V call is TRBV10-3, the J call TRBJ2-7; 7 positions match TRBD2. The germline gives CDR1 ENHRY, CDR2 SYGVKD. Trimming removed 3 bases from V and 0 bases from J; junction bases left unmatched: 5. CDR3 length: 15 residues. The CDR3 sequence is CAISDWGGDSYEQYF. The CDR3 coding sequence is TGTGCCATCAGTGACTGGGGGGGGGACTCCTACGAGCAGTACTTC.

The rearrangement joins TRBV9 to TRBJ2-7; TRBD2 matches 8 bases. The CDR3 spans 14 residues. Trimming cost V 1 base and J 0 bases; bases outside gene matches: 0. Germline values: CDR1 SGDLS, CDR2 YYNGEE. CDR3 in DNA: TGTGCCAGCAGCGTACGGGGGGGCTCCTACGAGCAGTACTTC. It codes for CASSVRGGSYEQYF.

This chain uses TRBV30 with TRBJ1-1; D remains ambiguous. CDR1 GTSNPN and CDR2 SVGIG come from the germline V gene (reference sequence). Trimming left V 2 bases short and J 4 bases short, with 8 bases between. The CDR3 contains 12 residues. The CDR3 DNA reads TGTGCCTGGAGTCCCCCCCGCACTGAAGCTTTCTTT. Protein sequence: CAWSPPRTEAFF.